The rows below give T cell receptor beta chains drawn from one sample of a study of cytomegalovirus exposure and HLA in healthy donors. Sequencing was performed with immunoSEQ multiplex PCR; in TCRdb, only in-frame clones are kept and a portion is missing. The data hold about 190,000 clones, with 10% to 15% observed a single time. The specimen sequenced was PBMCs. The receptor source for this set is a man in his fifties in good health and CMV-seropositive. Both conserved end residues are part of each CDR3. A D gene is named only where the DNA matches it firmly. Expanded clones are given a class, and other clones once, few, many or no size at all.

J | V | size | D | length | CDR3 | DNA
TRBJ2-5 | TRBV5-4 | NA | TRBD1 | 15 | CASSLRDRVQETQYF | TGTGCCAGCAGCTTGAGGGACAGGGTCCAAGAGACCCAGTACTTC
TRBJ1-1 | TRBV14 | few | NA | 16 | CASSQKGGGRETEAFF | TGTGCCAGCAGCCAAAAAGGCGGGGGAAGGGAGACTGAAGCTTTCTTT
TRBJ1-5 | TRBV10-3 | few | TRBD1 | 15 | CAISSPGQGNQPQHF | TGTGCCATCAGCTCACCGGGACAGGGTAATCAGCCCCAGCATTTT
TRBJ2-1 | TRBV7-2 | few | TRBD2 | 15 | CASSRGTSGLDEQFF | TGTGCCAGCAGCCGAGGGACTAGCGGGTTGGATGAGCAGTTCTTC
TRBJ1-2 | TRBV9 | NA | NA | 12 | CASSVVGVGYTF | TGTGCCAGCAGCGTAGTAGGGGTCGGCTACACCTTC
TRBJ2-1 | TRBV11-3 | NA | TRBD1 | 16 | CASTHPWGQGRNEQFF | TGTGCCAGCACCCATCCGTGGGGACAGGGACGAAATGAGCAGTTCTTC
TRBJ1-4 | TRBV5-1 | NA | TRBD1 | 14 | CASSLAGGYEKLFF | TGCGCCAGCAGCTTGGCAGGGGGCTATGAAAAACTGTTTTTT
TRBJ1-2 | TRBV2 | few | TRBD1 | 15 | CASRDRGLTREGYTF | TGTGCCAGCAGGGACAGGGGCCTAACTAGGGAGGGCTACACCTTC
TRBJ2-5 | TRBV10-3 | NA | NA | 11 | CAIGAQETQYF | TGTGCCATCGGGGCCCAAGAGACCCAGTACTTC
TRBJ2-5 | TRBV5-1 | few | TRBD1 | 16 | CASSLGRTGGRETQYF | TGCGCCAGCAGCTTGGGTCGGACAGGGGGGCGAGAGACCCAGTACTTC
TRBJ1-5 | TRBV27 | NA | TRBD1 | 16 | CASSPGQGSSNQPQHF | TGTGCCAGCAGTCCGGGACAGGGCTCTAGCAATCAGCCCCAGCATTTT
TRBJ1-2 | TRBV27 | few | TRBD1 | 14 | CASSSPRTGPSYTF | TGTGCCAGCAGTTCGCCCCGGACAGGGCCAAGCTACACCTTC
TRBJ1-1 | TRBV5-1 | few | NA | 11 | CASSFDREAFF | TGCGCCAGCAGCTTTGACAGGGAAGCTTTCTTT
TRBJ2-2 | TRBV4-1 | NA | TRBD1 | 15 | CASSLGGVITGELFF | TGCGCCAGCAGCCTAGGGGGCGTTATCACCGGGGAGCTGTTTTTT
TRBJ1-4 | TRBV25-1 | few | NA | 14 | CASRKQGFSEKLFF | TGTGCCAGCCGTAAGCAGGGCTTCAGTGAAAAACTGTTTTTT
TRBJ1-2 | TRBV5-4 | NA | TRBD1 | 14 | CASSAGDRGYGYTF | TGTGCCAGCAGCGCTGGGGACAGGGGGTATGGCTACACCTTC
TRBJ2-4 | TRBV11-2 | few | TRBD1 | 17 | CASRYIPGQGAKNIQYF | TGTGCCAGCAGATACATACCGGGACAGGGGGCCAAAAACATTCAGTACTTC
TRBJ1-6 | TRBV11-2 | NA | NA | 13 | CASSLGGDSPLHF | TGTGCCAGCAGCCTCGGGGGGGATTCACCCCTCCACTTT
TRBJ2-3 | TRBV5-1 | NA | NA | 16 | CASSLDPVSSTDTQYF | TGCGCCAGCAGCTTGGATCCAGTTTCCAGCACAGATACGCAGTATTTT
TRBJ1-5 | TRBV27 | NA | NA | 14 | CASSPPGLPGPQHF | TGTGCCAGCAGCCCTCCTGGACTGCCTGGACCCCAGCATTTT
TRBJ1-2 | TRBV7-9 | NA | TRBD1 | 13 | CASSPGQGNGYTF | TGTGCCAGCAGCCCCGGACAGGGCAATGGCTACACCTTC
TRBJ2-3 | TRBV7-9 | NA | NA | 14 | CASSLSTSTDTQYF | TGTGCCAGCAGCTTATCAACAAGCACAGATACGCAGTATTTT
TRBJ1-2 | TRBV7-2 | few | NA | 14 | CASSPTTPSRGYTF | TGTGCCAGCAGCCCCACCACCCCGTCGAGGGGCTACACCTTC